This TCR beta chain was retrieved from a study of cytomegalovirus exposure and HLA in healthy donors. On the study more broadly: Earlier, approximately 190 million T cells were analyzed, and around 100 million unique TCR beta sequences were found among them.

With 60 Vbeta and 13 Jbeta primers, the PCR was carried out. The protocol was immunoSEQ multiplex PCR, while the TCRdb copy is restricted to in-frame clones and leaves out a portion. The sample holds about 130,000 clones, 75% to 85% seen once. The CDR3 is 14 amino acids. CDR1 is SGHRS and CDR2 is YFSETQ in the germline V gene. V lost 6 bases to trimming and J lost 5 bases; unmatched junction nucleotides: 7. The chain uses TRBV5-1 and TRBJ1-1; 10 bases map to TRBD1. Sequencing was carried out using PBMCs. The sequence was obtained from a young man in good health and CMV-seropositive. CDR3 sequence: CASMLRDRGTEAFF. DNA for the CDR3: TGCGCCAGCATGTTACGGGACAGGGGAACTGAAGCTTTCTTT.